The rows below give T cell receptor beta chains drawn from one sample of a study of cytomegalovirus exposure and HLA in healthy donors. The table came from immunoSEQ multiplex PCR; TCRdb's copy has only in-frame clones and leaves some out. Here the sample spans some 90,000 clones, about 76% being singletons. What was sequenced was PBMCs. The receptors were sampled from a woman in her 70s in good health and CMV-seropositive. CDR3s include the opening cysteine and the closing phenylalanine or tryptophan. The D gene is left open where the match is weak. The size field is filled for only some rows; it gives once, few, many or a size class.

DNA	CDR3	size	V	J	D
TGTGCCAGCAGCTTCGTACCGGGACTAGCGGGAGGTGACAATGAGCAGTTCTTC	CASSFVPGLAGGDNEQFF	once	TRBV11-2	TRBJ2-1	TRBD2
TGTGCCAGCAGTTGGGAGGGGGAAAATCAGCCCCAGCATTTT	CASSWEGENQPQHF	-	TRBV6-6	TRBJ1-5	-
TGTGCCAGCAGTGTCGGACAGGGGTACACTGAAGCTTTCTTT	CASSVGQGYTEAFF	-	TRBV6-5	TRBJ1-1	TRBD1
TGTGCCAGCAGCGTAGTGGGGGCGGGAGGGAACGCAGATACGCAGTATTTT	CASSVVGAGGNADTQYF	-	TRBV9	TRBJ2-3	TRBD2
TGTGCCAGCAGCTTAGAATACTTTGATACGCAGTATTTT	CASSLEYFDTQYF	-	TRBV7-3	TRBJ2-3	-
TGTGCCAGCAGCTTTCTAGCGGGCGGTGCCTACGAGCAGTACTTC	CASSFLAGGAYEQYF	-	TRBV7-2	TRBJ2-7	TRBD2
TGTGCCTGGAGCGCGGGACAGGGAAATGAAAAACTGTTTTTT	CAWSAGQGNEKLFF	-	TRBV30	TRBJ1-4	TRBD1
TGTGCCAGTAGCAAAAAGACTAGCGGGTCACCTCTCTATGTCTACGAGCAGTACTTC	CASSKKTSGSPLYVYEQYF	-	TRBV19	TRBJ2-7	TRBD2
TGCGCCAGCAGTCGCCCTAGCGGGAGGGTAGAGCAGTTCTTC	CASSRPSGRVEQFF	-	TRBV23-1	TRBJ2-1	TRBD2
TGTGCCAGCAGTCTGGGCCGCCAAGAGACCCAGTACTTC	CASSLGRQETQYF	-	TRBV28	TRBJ2-5	-
TGTGCCAGCAGTTATTACAGGGAGTTGCGGAATACGCAGTATTTT	CASSYYRELRNTQYF	-	TRBV6-6	TRBJ2-3	-
TGTGCCAGCAGTGCTCAAGGGGTTAGCACAGATACGCAGTATTTT	CASSAQGVSTDTQYF	-	TRBV2	TRBJ2-3	-
TGTGCCAGCAGTGACGCGCCTACGAGCTCCTATAATTCACCCCTCCACTTT	CASSDAPTSSYNSPLHF	-	TRBV6-4	TRBJ1-6	-
TGTGCCAGCAGCTCCCTCGGGGCGGGAATTAGTGTTGAGCAGTTCTTC	CASSSLGAGISVEQFF	-	TRBV7-9	TRBJ2-1	-
TGTGCCAGCAGCTTGACCCGATGGGGGCGTGGGTCTGGAAACACCATATATTTT	CASSLTRWGRGSGNTIYF	once	TRBV11-3	TRBJ1-3	-
TGTGCCAGCAGCTTGGGGCAGGGAGGAGATACGCAGTATTTT	CASSLGQGGDTQYF	once	TRBV5-8	TRBJ2-3	-
TGTGCCAGCAGCTCGCCACAGGGACTAGCGGGAAACGAGCAGTACTTC	CASSSPQGLAGNEQYF	-	TRBV7-2	TRBJ2-7	TRBD2
TGTGCCAGCAGTTCGTTGCCAGGCAGTGGCTACACCTTC	CASSSLPGSGYTF	-	TRBV6-5	TRBJ1-2	-
TGTGCCAGCAGCCGGGGACGGACGGGACTAGCGGGAGGACCCTACAATGAGCAGTTCTTC	CASSRGRTGLAGGPYNEQFF	-	TRBV5-4	TRBJ2-1	TRBD2
TGTGCCAGCAGCTTAGACGGGAGGGGCTCCTACGAGCAGTACTTC	CASSLDGRGSYEQYF	-	TRBV7-2	TRBJ2-7	TRBD2
TGTGCCTGGAGTGTAAAGAACAGGGGCCAAGCTTTCTTT	CAWSVKNRGQAFF	-	TRBV30	TRBJ1-1	TRBD1
TGCGCCAGCACTGCCCAACCGTGGAGCTATGGCTACACCTTC	CASTAQPWSYGYTF	-	TRBV10-2	TRBJ1-2	-
TGTGCCAGCAGTTTCTCCCTGGCGGCCCTATCCTACGAGCAGTACTTC	CASSFSLAALSYEQYF	once	TRBV28	TRBJ2-7	-
TGTGCCAGCATTACAGGGAGGGGTGGCTACACCTTC	CASITGRGGYTF	few	TRBV28	TRBJ1-2	-
TGTGCCTGTCAAGCACAGGGTCAAGAGACCCAGTACTTC	CACQAQGQETQYF	-	TRBV30	TRBJ2-5	-
TGTGCCATCACCGCCGACAGGTCTGGAAACACCATATATTTT	CAITADRSGNTIYF	once	TRBV10-3	TRBJ1-3	-
TGTGCCAGCAGCCCGGACAGTCATAATTCACCCCTCCACTTT	CASSPDSHNSPLHF	-	TRBV7-2	TRBJ1-6	-
TGTGCCACCCAACAGGACGGGAGTGAGACAGATACGCAGTATTTT	CATQQDGSETDTQYF	-	TRBV2	TRBJ2-3	-
TGTGCCAGCAGCGCAGGGACAGGGAGGGATGAGCAGTTCTTC	CASSAGTGRDEQFF	-	TRBV9	TRBJ2-1	TRBD1